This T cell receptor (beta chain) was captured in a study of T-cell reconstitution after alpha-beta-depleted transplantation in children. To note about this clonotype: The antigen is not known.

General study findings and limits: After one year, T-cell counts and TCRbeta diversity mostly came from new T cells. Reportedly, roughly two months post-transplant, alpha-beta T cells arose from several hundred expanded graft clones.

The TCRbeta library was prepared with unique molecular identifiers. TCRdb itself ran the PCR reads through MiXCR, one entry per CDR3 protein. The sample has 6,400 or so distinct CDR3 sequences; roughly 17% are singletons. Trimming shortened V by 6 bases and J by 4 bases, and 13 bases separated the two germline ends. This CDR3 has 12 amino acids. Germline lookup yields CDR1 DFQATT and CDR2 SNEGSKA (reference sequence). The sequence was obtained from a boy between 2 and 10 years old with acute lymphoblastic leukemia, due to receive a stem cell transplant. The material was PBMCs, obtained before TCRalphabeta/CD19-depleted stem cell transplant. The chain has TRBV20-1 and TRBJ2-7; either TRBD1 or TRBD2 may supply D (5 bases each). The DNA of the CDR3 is TGCAGTGCCCAGGGACGGAATTACGAGCAGTACTTC. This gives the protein CSAQGRNYEQYF.